This entry features one TCR beta chain sequence. Per the study methods: Researchers report that nucleated cell counts were estimated from reference gene primer amplification. Only in-frame clones appear in the TCRdb table, and some are missing; sequencing was by immunoSEQ multiplex PCR. V, J and clone size derive from that table, while D and trimming were established from the DNA sequence. Of roughly 280,000 clones in the sample, about nine tenths were seen once. This CDR3 spans 15 amino acids. V gave up 6 bases and J gave up 4 bases, with 16 bases separating them. Germline V gives CDR1 SNHLY, CDR2 FYNNEI. Seattle patients were enrolled while actively infected and followed longitudinally. This specimen comes from a study of blood T cell repertoires in COVID-19. Study in general: Researchers got acute and convalescent COVID-19 samples from the United States, Italy and Spain. The analysed material was cDNA or gDNA that came from T cells, B-cell-depleted T cells, or PBMCs.

The sequenced material came from peripheral blood. This sequence joins TRBV2 and TRBJ1-5; D may be TRBD1 (6 bases). This TCR was sampled from a woman aged 25 to 39 with COVID-19, enrolled during active disease. CDR3 residues: CASSTGRSSNQPQHF. CDR3 sequence (DNA): TGTGCCAGCAGCACAGGGCGATCGTCGAATCAGCCCCAGCATTTT.